This T cell receptor (beta chain) was found in a study of cytomegalovirus exposure and HLA in healthy donors. About the research overall: An analysis done earlier identified some 120 million unique TCR beta sequences from 190 million or so T cells. Study conclusions and caveats: Altogether, 164 TCR beta chains were recorded as cytomegalovirus-associated. TCR beta sequences reportedly predicted most subjects' HLA-A and HLA-B alleles accurately.

Concerning this clone itself: What it binds is unknown.

The PCR employed 60 Vbeta primers together with 13 Jbeta primers. Original data processing: Later, an analysis found 80 million or so unique TCR beta chains, and 8.5 million to 12 million of these were shared. Method: immunoSEQ multiplex PCR; TCRdb's copy keeps in-frame clones and lacks some. V and J calls and clone size are copied from that table; D and trimming were computed from the DNA. The table records 95,000 to 110,000 clones, approximately 78% of them present only once. The CDR3 runs to 16 residues. In germline, CDR1 is MNHNY, CDR2 SVGAGI (reference sequence). With 2 bases removed from V and 0 bases from J, the gap between germline ends came to 11 bases.

The origin of this receptor is a middle-aged woman in good health and CMV-seronegative. V usage is TRBV6-6 and J usage is TRBJ2-4; D is unresolved. Sequencing input: PBMCs. The CDR3 reads CASSYLGTKAKNIQYF. The CDR3 nucleotides are TGTGCCAGCAGTTACCTAGGCACGAAAGCCAAAAACATTCAGTACTTC.